These 17 T cell receptor beta chains were sequenced from one sample in a study of T cell repertoires in cytomegalovirus infection. Each CDR3 protein gets one entry after TCRdb re-called the reads with MiXCR. In the table there are around 900,000 distinct CDR3 sequences, 30% to 40% of which are singletons. These receptors have no identified antigens. Sequenced material: cultured CD8+ T cells from PBMCs, taken from culture after CMV antigen stimulation. Source of these receptors: a human donor in good health (CMV status not recorded). Some clones in this sample may be carry-over from other donors' samples.

The chain is built from TRBV20-1 and TRBJ2-7, with 15 nucleotides matching TRBD2. CDR1 and CDR2 from the germline V gene are DFQATT and SNEGSKA (reference sequence). Trimming cost V 6 bases and J 7 bases; bases outside gene matches: 7. The CDR3 loop spans 14 amino acids. The CDR3 DNA is TGCAGTGCCCCGGGACTAGCGGGGGGAGGAGAGCAGTACTTC. Protein: CSAPGLAGGGEQYF.

This sequence joins TRBV27 and TRBJ1-2; TRBD1 matches at 8 bases. The CDR3 is 13 residues long. V shed 6 bases, J shed 8 bases, and the junction held 8 bases outside the gene matches. CDR1 and CDR2 from the germline V gene are MNHEY and SMNVEV (reference sequence). CDR3: CASRGQGLVGYTF. The CDR3 DNA is TGTGCCAGCAGAGGACAGGGTCTTGTCGGCTACACCTTC.

This clonotype was picked up many times. The V and J genes are TRBV7-8 and TRBJ2-3; possible D gene TRBD2, 6 bases. Trimming removed 3 bases at V and 5 bases at J, with 12 bases between. The CDR3 spans 14 residues. CDR1 SGHVS and CDR2 FQNEAQ come from the germline V gene. For the CDR3, the DNA is TGTGCCAGCAGCTTCACGGGACTTCTAGATACGCAGTATTTT. Protein product: CASSFTGLLDTQYF.

The chain recombines TRBV10-3 with TRBJ2-3; no reliable D call. This CDR3 contains 14 residues. CDR1 is ENHRY, CDR2 SYGVKD, per germline. V gave up 5 bases and J gave up 0 bases, with 9 bases separating them. The CDR3 nucleotides read TGTGCCATCAGTCCGAAGGACAGCACAGATACGCAGTATTTT. Residues: CAISPKDSTDTQYF.

This clonotype has just a few counts. This chain uses TRBV6-6 with TRBJ1-4; D remains ambiguous. The CDR3 is 15 residues long. Germline V gene lookup returns CDR1 MNHNY and CDR2 SVGAGI (reference sequence). V shed 5 bases and J shed 0 bases, with 10 bases lying between them. The CDR3 sequence: CASSHFGATNEKLFF. CDR3 bases: TGTGCCAGCAGTCACTTCGGAGCAACTAATGAAAAACTGTTTTTT.

The chain carries TRBV9 and TRBJ2-1; 9 nucleotides align to TRBD1. This CDR3 comprises 16 residues. V gave up 0 bases and J gave up 7 bases; unmatched junction bases: 8. Germline V gene data show CDR1 as SGDLS and CDR2 as YYNGEE. The CDR3 DNA follows: TGTGCCAGCAGCGTAGGTTTGTGGGACAGGGTAAATGAGCAGTTCTTC. Translating gives CASSVGLWDRVNEQFF.

This clonotype was found once. The chain links TRBV5-6 to TRBJ1-2; the match to TRBD1 covers 7 bases. Losses at the gene ends were 3 bases for V and 10 bases for J; bases not matched to a gene: 6. The CDR3 covers 12 residues. The germline CDR1 and CDR2 sequences are SGHDT and YYEEEE. CDR3: CASSSTGVDYTF. CDR3 coding DNA: TGTGCCAGCAGCTCAACAGGGGTGGACTACACCTTC.

This chain links TRBV5-1 with TRBJ2-3; maybe TRBD1 (7 bases). The CDR3 runs to 15 residues. Trimming pared 7 bases from V and 0 bases from J, leaving 15 bases between. Germline V gene sequence: CDR1 SGHRS, CDR2 YFSETQ. The CDR3 protein is CASDAGQTSTDTQYF. The CDR3 DNA is TGCGCCAGCGACGCGGGACAGACGAGCACAGATACGCAGTATTTT. Full variable domain (missing parts from reference TRBV5-1 and TRBJ2-3): KAGVTQTPRYLIKTRGQQVTLSCSPISGHRSVSWYQQTPGQGLQFLFEYFSETQRNKGNFPGRFSGRQFSNSRSEMNVSTLELGDSALYLCASDAGQTSTDTQYFGPGTRLTVL.

This clonotype was observed at least ten times. This chain links TRBV7-6 with TRBJ1-1; 10 bases map to TRBD1. The V and J ends lost 5 bases and 1 base, in that order; junction bases with no gene match: 10. Looked up from germline, CDR1 is SGHVS and CDR2 is FNYEAQ. This CDR3 is 17 amino acids long. The chain's CDR3 is CASSPRGQGPANTEAFF. CDR3 nucleotide sequence: TGTGCCAGCAGCCCCCGGGGACAGGGGCCGGCGAACACTGAAGCTTTCTTT. The whole variable domain, remainder taken from reference TRBV7-6 and TRBJ1-1, is GAGVSQSPRYKVTKRGQDVALRCDPISGHVSLYWYRQALGQGPEFLTYFNYEAQQDKSGLPNDRFSAERPEGSISTLTIQRTEQRDSAMYRCASSPRGQGPANTEAFFGQGTRLTVV.

This clonotype was recorded a few times. V and J are TRBV27 and TRBJ2-3; 13 bases fit TRBD2. Germline CDR1 is MNHEY and CDR2 is SMNVEV (reference sequence). The CDR3 length is 16 residues. Trimming at V came to 6 bases and at J to 1 base, leaving 4 bases not matched to a gene. The CDR3 region has the DNA TGTGCCAGCAGGGGAGGGACTAGCGGGGGCACAGATACGCAGTATTTT. The encoded protein is CASRGGTSGGTDTQYF.

This clonotype was observed a handful of times. This sequence joins TRBV11-3 and TRBJ2-5; no definite D call. The CDR3 sequence is 15 residues long. Trimming took off 4 bases at V and 2 bases at J, with 14 bases between the two ends. Germline loops: CDR1 SGHNT, CDR2 YENEEA. The CDR3 protein is CASSSSARVQETQYF. CDR3 nucleotides: TGTGCCAGCAGCTCATCCGCTAGGGTTCAAGAGACCCAGTACTTC.

This clonotype came up many times. The chain has TRBV7-6 and TRBJ2-2, with D hard to call. Germline loops: CDR1 SGHVS, CDR2 FNYEAQ. V lost 5 bases and J 3 bases, leaving 7 bases between the germline ends. This CDR3 is 13 amino acids long. The CDR3 DNA is TGTGCCAGCAGCCGTGACTACACCGGGGAGCTGTTTTTT. The encoded protein is CASSRDYTGELFF.

CDR3 sequence reads: CATSRGTGNTGELFF. In DNA, the CDR3 is TGTGCCACCAGCAGAGGCACAGGGAACACCGGGGAGCTGTTTTTT. The V gene is TRBV15, the J gene TRBJ2-2; D perhaps matches TRBD1 (5 bases). The CDR3 is 15 residues long. Trimming removed 1 base from V and 1 base from J, with 7 bases in between. Germline V CDR1 and CDR2: LNHNV, YYDKDF (reference sequence).

There are many counts of this clonotype. This chain uses TRBV6-4 with TRBJ2-7, with D hard to call. V lost 1 base and J lost 2, with 15 bases in between. Germline-derived CDR1 and CDR2 are MRHNA and SNTAGT. This CDR3 is built from 16 residues. The CDR3 loop is CASSDLLIRLPYEQYV. In DNA, the CDR3 is TGTGCCAGCAGTGACTTATTAATCCGGCTCCCCTACGAGCAGTACGTC.

The rearrangement links TRBV7-9 to TRBJ1-1; D is uncertain. The CDR3 length is 13 residues. V shed 0 bases and J shed 8 bases, with 10 bases lying between them. Germline V lookup: CDR1 SEHNR, CDR2 FQNEAQ (reference sequence). The CDR3 DNA sequence: TGTGCCAGCAGCTTAGCTGTTTGGCGAGAAGCTTTCTTT. Encoded protein: CASSLAVWREAFF.

The gene calls are TRBV6-2 or TRBV6-3 and TRBJ1-4; no clear D. Per the germline V gene, CDR1 is MNHEY and CDR2 is SVGEGT. The CDR3 consists of 13 residues. Trimming pared 6 bases from V and 8 bases from J, leaving 13 bases between. The CDR3 coding sequence is TGTGCCAGCAGCCCCCCGTGGATGGAAAAACTGTTTTTT. This sequence encodes CASSPPWMEKLFF.

This clonotype was detected only once. The CDR3 DNA sequence: TGTGCCAGCAGCGTCGGGAGACCCGACTATAATTCACCCCTCCACTTT. Its protein is CASSVGRPDYNSPLHF. J is TRBJ1-6 and V is TRBV9; D call uncertain. This CDR3 is built from 16 residues. V shed 2 bases and J shed 3 bases, with 12 bases lying between them. CDR1 is SGDLS and CDR2 is YYNGEE in the germline V gene. The entire variable domain, with the rest obtained from reference TRBV9 and TRBJ1-6, is as follows: DSGVTQTPKHLITATGQRVTLRCSPRSGDLSVYWYQQSLDQGLQFLIQYYNGEERAKGNILERFSAQQFPDLHSELNLSSLELGDSALYFCASSVGRPDYNSPLHFGNGTRLTVT.